The 10 T cell receptor beta chains in this list originate from one sample, sequenced in a study of OX40 agonist ivuxolimab in advanced cancers. Sequenced by immunoSEQ multiplex PCR; TCRdb stores in-frame clones only, minus some. In the table there are 30,000 to 40,000 clones, more than 65% of which are singletons. Sequenced material: CD4+ or CD8+ T cells sorted from blood, taken in a trial of the OX40 agonist ivuxolimab. The receptors stem from an adult with an advanced solid tumor such as melanoma, head and neck, liver or kidney cancer.

This clone was counted a single time. This chain uses TRBV12-5 with TRBJ2-1; 10 nucleotides match TRBD2. Looked up from germline, CDR1 is LGHNT and CDR2 is FRNRAP. The CDR3 loop spans 16 amino acids. After removal of 1 base from V and 5 bases from J, the junction contained 5 bases not matched to a gene. The CDR3 loop is CASGLDRTSGHNEQFF. The CDR3 DNA reads TGTGCTAGTGGTTTGGACAGGACTAGCGGCCACAATGAGCAGTTCTTC.

This chain joins TRBV7-3 and TRBJ2-3; the D is unclear. The CDR3 spans 14 residues. V was clipped by 0 bases and J by 5 bases, with 9 bases between them. Germline CDR1 and CDR2: SGHTA and FQGTGA. CDR3 in DNA: TGTGCCAGCAGCTTAACGAGCCGGAAAGATACGCAGTATTTT. Translation: CASSLTSRKDTQYF.

The chain has TRBV19 and TRBJ1-5, with 8 bases lining up with TRBD1. Unmatched junction bases numbered 5, after V lost 4 bases and J lost 6 bases. Germline V gives CDR1 LNHDA, CDR2 SQIVND (reference sequence). The CDR3 is 14 residues long. CDR3: CASSNLQGGQPQHF. For the CDR3, the DNA is TGTGCCAGTAGTAACCTACAGGGGGGTCAGCCCCAGCATTTT.

In its sample, this clone was seen a few times. The rearrangement links TRBV5-5 to TRBJ2-7; D may be TRBD2 (5 bases). V was trimmed by 2 bases and J by 3 bases, leaving 9 bases between them. CDR1 SGHKS and CDR2 YYEKEE come from the germline V gene (reference sequence). The CDR3 sequence is 13 residues long. The CDR3 sequence: CASSFGSDYEQYF. Here the CDR3 DNA reads TGTGCCAGCAGCTTTGGGAGTGACTACGAGCAGTACTTC.

A single count supports this clone. Compared with germline, one end of the junction differs, possibly owing to a read error. The chain uses TRBV9 and TRBJ1-1; D is uncertain. CDR3 length equals 13 residues. Germline V gene data show CDR1 as SGDLS and CDR2 as YYNGEE. CDR3 residues: CASSGKGNAEAFF. In nucleotides, the CDR3 is TGTGCCAGCAGCGGAAAAGGGAACGCTGAAGCTTTCTTT.

The chain uses TRBV19 and TRBJ1-1; 10 bases fit TRBD1. With V trimmed by 7 bases and J by 5 bases, 7 bases remained unmatched. The CDR3 is 14 amino acids. Germline CDR1 reads LNHDA; CDR2 reads SQIVND (reference sequence). The CDR3 loop is CASNRGQGKTEAFF. DNA for the CDR3: TGTGCCAGTAATCGGGGACAGGGGAAAACTGAAGCTTTCTTT. Based on the CDR3 plus reference TRBV19 and TRBJ1-1, the full variable domain is DGGITQSPKYLFRKEGQNVTLSCEQNLNHDAMYWYRQDPGQGLRLIYYSQIVNDFQKGDIAEGYSVSREKKESFPLTVTSAQKNPTAFYLCASNRGQGKTEAFFGQGTRLTVV.

The rearrangement uses TRBV6-5 and TRBJ2-1; 7 bases line up with TRBD1. V was pared by 7 bases and J by 9 bases, with 12 bases of the junction left unmatched. The CDR3 has 14 residues. The germline CDR1 and CDR2 sequences are MNHEY and SVGAGI. CDR3 protein: CASTPPDRAAEQFF. The DNA of the CDR3 is TGTGCCAGCACCCCACCCGACAGGGCGGCTGAGCAGTTCTTC.

The chain has TRBV6-5 and TRBJ2-2; D is unclear. Germline V gene lookup returns CDR1 MNHEY and CDR2 SVGAGI. This CDR3 comprises 14 residues. V lost 2 bases to trimming and J lost 6 bases, with 10 bases between them. DNA of the CDR3: TGTGCCAGCAGTTACCTAAAGGGCCCCGGGGAGCTGTTTTTT. The encoded protein is CASSYLKGPGELFF.

The rearrangement joins TRBV4-2 to TRBJ1-6, with 8 bases lining up with TRBD1. The CDR3 spans 15 residues. With 3 bases clipped from V and 9 bases from J, the junction kept 7 bases outside the gene matches. Per germline, CDR1 LGHNA and CDR2 YNFKEQ. CDR3 nucleotide sequence: TGTGCCAGCAGCCAGCAGGACAGGGTGAGTTCACCCCTCCACTTT. Protein: CASSQQDRVSSPLHF.

This chain uses TRBV2 with TRBJ2-1; 7 bases fit TRBD1. Germline CDR1 and CDR2: SNHLY and FYNNEI. V lost 6 bases to trimming and J lost 1 base; unmatched junction nucleotides: 3. This CDR3 is built from 14 residues. The CDR3 region is CASSWDRSYNEQFF. The CDR3 region has the DNA TGTGCCAGCAGCTGGGACAGATCCTACAATGAGCAGTTCTTC.